A single sample gave rise to the 26 T cell receptor beta chains below, sequenced in a study of CD8 T cells in ankylosing spondylitis. Notes on the study in general: There was a TCR beta motif, made of eight highly homologous variants, that appeared characteristic of ankylosing spondylitis blood.

Their target antigens are unknown. TCRdb itself ran the 5' RACE reads through MiXCR, one entry per CDR3 protein. Altogether 450,000 to 550,000 distinct CDR3 sequences are present, less than 6% being singletons, with the ten largest covering 3.5%. Input material: blood, either unsorted or a sorted T cell fraction (not recorded which). Every receptor here comes from a male donor with ankylosing spondylitis.

This clonotype was seen ten or more times. This chain uses TRBV5-5 with TRBJ2-1; no clear D gene. Per the germline V gene, CDR1 is SGHKS and CDR2 is YYEKEE (reference sequence). CDR3 size: 14 residues. Trimming took off 4 bases at V and 3 bases at J, with 11 bases between the two ends. CDR3 loop: CASSPSWIYNEQFF. The CDR3 DNA follows: TGTGCCAGCAGCCCTTCTTGGATCTACAATGAGCAGTTCTTC.

The chain couples TRBV28 to TRBJ2-7; either TRBD1 or TRBD2 may supply D (5 bases each). Germline CDR1 and CDR2: MDHEN and SYDVKM. The CDR3 length is 18 residues. Trimming shortened V by 4 bases and J by 0 bases, and 22 bases separated the two germline ends. CDR3 DNA: TGTGCCAGCAGTTCTCCGGGACCCTGGCCGTTGATCTCCTACGAGCAGTACTTC. Translation: CASSSPGPWPLISYEQYF.

This clonotype was observed at least ten times. This sequence joins TRBV7-9 and TRBJ1-1; TRBD1 aligns across 7 bases. Unmatched junction bases numbered 2, after V lost 4 bases and J lost 0 bases. CDR3 length: 14 amino acids. Germline assignment: CDR1 SEHNR and CDR2 FQNEAQ (reference sequence). The CDR3 DNA reads as TGTGCCAGCAGCTGGGACAGAATGAACACTGAAGCTTTCTTT. Translating it yields CASSWDRMNTEAFF.

The chain links TRBV5-6 to TRBJ2-7; possible D gene TRBD2, 6 bases. The CDR3 is 13 amino acids. The V gene lost 8 bases and the J gene lost 3 bases, with 15 bases spanning the gap. Germline values: CDR1 SGHDT, CDR2 YYEEEE. The CDR3 bases are TGTGCCAGGGGCCCGGGACTCATCTACGAGCAGTACTTC. Its translation: CARGPGLIYEQYF. Drawing the rest from reference TRBV5-6 and TRBJ2-7, the complete variable domain is DAGVTQSPTHLIKTRGQQVTLRCSPKSGHDTVSWYQQALGQGPQFIFQYYEEEERQRGNFPDRFSGHQFPNYSSELNVNALLLGDSALYLCARGPGLIYEQYFGPGTRLTVT.

This clonotype has a count of ten or more. The chain links TRBV7-2 to TRBJ2-3; perhaps D is TRBD1 or TRBD2 (6 bases each). V lost 5 bases, J lost 9 bases, and 18 bases lay in between. The CDR3 length is 14 residues. Germline V gene sequence: CDR1 SGHTA, CDR2 FQGNSA. This chain's CDR3 is CASSPRGQVVTQYF. In DNA form, the CDR3 reads TGTGCCAGCAGCCCACGGGGGCAGGTGGTCACGCAGTATTTT.

This clonotype has a count of ten or more. This rearrangement joins TRBV4-3 to TRBJ1-1, with 7 bases aligning to TRBD1. With V trimmed by 2 bases and J by 7 bases, 10 bases remained unmatched. Germline V gene data show CDR1 as LGHNA and CDR2 as YSLEER. This CDR3 is 15 amino acids long. CDR3 DNA: TGCGCCAGCAGCCAACAAACAGGGGTGGAGGGTGAAGCTTTCTTT. Protein product: CASSQQTGVEGEAFF.

Ten or more counts support this clonotype. The chain combines TRBV5-1 with TRBJ2-5; 8 nucleotides agree with TRBD1. Germline CDR1 and CDR2: SGHRS and YFSETQ. CDR3 length: 15 residues. V gave up 4 bases and J gave up 5 bases; unmatched junction bases: 10. This CDR3 is CASSTNDRGEETQYF. The CDR3 nucleotides are TGCGCCAGCAGCACCAACGACAGGGGTGAGGAGACCCAGTACTTC.

This chain uses TRBV20-1 with TRBJ1-6; TRBD1 might be the D (6 bases). Germline lookup yields CDR1 DFQATT and CDR2 SNEGSKA (reference sequence). The CDR3 runs 13 residues. Trimming shortened V by 4 bases and J by 6 bases, and 10 bases separated the two germline ends. The CDR3 loop reads CSAMRTVNSPLHF. Written as DNA, the CDR3 is TGCAGTGCTATGCGGACAGTTAATTCACCCCTCCACTTT.

This clonotype was seen repeatedly, ten times or more. The chain joins TRBV29-1 to TRBJ2-1; 9 nucleotides line up with TRBD2. CDR1 is SQVTM and CDR2 is ANQGSEA in the germline V gene. V lost 4 bases to trimming and J lost 4 bases; unmatched junction nucleotides: 5. The CDR3 is 14 residues long. The CDR3 DNA reads TGCAGCGTTGCACAAGCGGGGGGATACAATGAGCAGTTCTTC. It specifies CSVAQAGGYNEQFF.

This chain connects TRBV6-1 to TRBJ2-3, with 10 positions matching TRBD2. V lost 7 bases to trimming and J lost 6 bases; unmatched junction nucleotides: 13. Germline CDR1 and CDR2: MNHNS and SASEGT. This CDR3 is 16 amino acids long. The CDR3 loop reads CASTNRLAGVPDTQYF. DNA for the CDR3: TGTGCCAGCACCAATCGGCTAGCGGGAGTCCCGGATACGCAGTATTTT.

The CDR3 DNA follows: TGTGCCAGCAGTTTAAATAAGTTGCTAGCGAAGACTGAGCAGTTCTTC. Residues: CASSLNKLLAKTEQFF. The chain joins TRBV12-3 or TRBV12-4 to TRBJ2-1; D might be TRBD2 (6 bases). Trimming removed 2 bases from V and 9 bases from J, with 20 bases in between. There are 16 residues in the CDR3.

As for this clonotype: This could be a read error, since a much larger clone is one nucleotide away. The rearrangement joins TRBV4-3 to TRBJ2-1; TRBD1 or TRBD2 may be the D gene (5 bases each). V lost 5 bases and J lost 11, with 16 bases in between. CDR1 and CDR2 from the germline V gene are LGHNA and YSLEER. The CDR3 covers 13 residues. CDR3 loop: CASSSFGGDKQFF. The CDR3 DNA reads TGCGCCAGCAGCTCTTTTGGGGGAGATAAGCAGTTCTTC.

Many counts were recorded for this clonotype. V and J are TRBV12-3 or TRBV12-4 and TRBJ1-2, with D unclear. The germline V and J ends were trimmed by 3 bases and 4 bases, with 9 bases remaining between them. The CDR3 is 13 residues long. The DNA of the CDR3 is TGTGCCAGCAGTTTGACGGAGATCTATGGCTACACCTTC. This translates into CASSLTEIYGYTF.

In its sample, this clonotype was seen many times. V and J are TRBV6-5 and TRBJ2-5; D unresolved. This CDR3 spans 14 amino acids. Deletions cut 0 bases from V and 4 bases from J, with 9 bases between. Per germline, CDR1 MNHEY and CDR2 SVGAGI. CDR3: CASSYSDVRETQYF. CDR3 DNA sequence: TGTGCCAGCAGTTACTCAGATGTACGAGAGACCCAGTACTTC.

This clonotype was detected many times. The rearrangement joins TRBV6-2 or TRBV6-3 to TRBJ1-4; TRBD1 is a possible D gene (5 bases). Germline assignment: CDR1 MNHEY and CDR2 SVGEGT. V lost 4 bases, J lost 0 bases, and 18 bases lay in between. The CDR3 loop spans 18 amino acids. The CDR3 sequence is CASSSPGRSVATNEKLFF. The CDR3 DNA follows: TGTGCCAGCAGTTCCCCGGGACGGTCCGTTGCAACTAATGAAAAACTGTTTTTT.

The chain combines TRBV5-1 with TRBJ1-6; TRBD1 might be the D (5 bases). The CDR3 sequence is 16 residues long. Germline assignment: CDR1 SGHRS and CDR2 YFSETQ. V shed 4 bases and J shed 0 bases, with 11 bases lying between them. DNA of the CDR3: TGCGCCAGCAGCCGGGACTCCTACTCCTATAATTCACCCCTCCACTTT. As protein: CASSRDSYSYNSPLHF.

This clonotype appeared many times. The gene calls are TRBV6-5 and TRBJ1-1; D unclear. From germline, CDR1 is MNHEY and CDR2 SVGAGI. CDR3 length: 13 residues. V was pared by 2 bases and J by 4 bases, with 8 bases between. Here the CDR3 DNA reads TGTGCCAGCAGTTACCGGGCTGCCACTGAAGCTTTCTTT. This gives the protein CASSYRAATEAFF.

The table lists this clonotype with many counts. The CDR3 loop is CASSREDRDNEQFF. The DNA of the CDR3 is TGTGCCAGCAGCCGGGAGGACAGGGATAATGAGCAGTTCTTC. This chain connects TRBV4-2 to TRBJ2-1; 8 positions agree with TRBD1. The CDR3 sequence is 14 residues long. V lost 4 bases to trimming and J lost 7 bases; unmatched junction nucleotides: 6. Germline CDR1 LGHNA, CDR2 YNFKEQ.

At least ten counts were recorded for this clonotype. The chain has TRBV4-2 and TRBJ2-7, with TRBD2 as a possible D gene (5 bases). Germline loops: CDR1 LGHNA, CDR2 YNFKEQ. The CDR3 is made up of 14 amino acids. V dropped 0 bases and J dropped 0 bases, with 6 bases sitting between them. The CDR3 region is CASSQEAGSYEQYF. CDR3 DNA: TGTGCCAGCAGCCAAGAGGCGGGCTCCTACGAGCAGTACTTC.

This clonotype was observed many times. V usage is TRBV5-5 and J usage is TRBJ2-7; 10 nucleotides agree with TRBD2. The ends lost 2 bases at V and 3 bases at J; junction bases unmatched: 11. The germline V gene encodes CDR1 SGHKS and CDR2 YYEKEE (reference sequence). The CDR3 contains 17 residues. CDR3 loop: CASSFWSSGGLNYEQYF. The CDR3 nucleotides read TGTGCCAGCAGCTTCTGGTCTAGCGGGGGCCTGAACTACGAGCAGTACTTC. The complete variable domain, with remaining parts taken from reference TRBV5-5 and TRBJ2-7, reads DAGVTQSPTHLIKTRGQQVTLRCSPISGHKSVSWYQQVLGQGPQFIFQYYEKEERGRGNFPDRFSARQFPNYSSELNVNALLLGDSALYLCASSFWSSGGLNYEQYFGPGTRLTVT.

This clonotype was seen at least ten times. V usage is TRBV20-1 and J usage is TRBJ2-7, with D possibly TRBD1 on 8 matching bases. Trimming removed 6 bases from V and 3 bases from J, with 12 bases in between. The germline V gene encodes CDR1 DFQATT and CDR2 SNEGSKA (reference sequence). The CDR3 has 12 amino acids. DNA for the CDR3: TGCAGTGCGGACAGGGAGGGCTACGAGCAGTACTTC. It specifies CSADREGYEQYF.

This clonotype was observed many times. V is TRBV5-1 and J is TRBJ1-1; 8 positions agree with TRBD1. Germline CDR1 SGHRS, CDR2 YFSETQ. The CDR3 length is 14 residues. V gave up 8 bases and J gave up 0 bases; unmatched junction bases: 6. This CDR3 is CASGQGQLNTEAFF. The CDR3 nucleotides are TGCGCCAGTGGACAGGGCCAGCTGAACACTGAAGCTTTCTTT.

V usage is TRBV5-1 and J usage is TRBJ2-3; D gene ambiguous. Trimming stripped 6 bases from V and 0 bases from J, with 8 bases between. The CDR3 consists of 13 residues. Per the germline V gene, CDR1 is SGHRS and CDR2 is YFSETQ. The CDR3 loop is CASTTGSTDTQYF. As DNA, the CDR3 is TGCGCCAGCACCACTGGAAGCACAGATACGCAGTATTTT.

Many counts were recorded for this clonotype. This chain joins TRBV7-9 and TRBJ1-1, with TRBD1 as a possible D gene (5 bases). Trimming cost V 3 bases and J 10 bases, with 9 bases left between them. This CDR3 is built from 11 residues. Germline CDR1 and CDR2: SEHNR and FQNEAQ (reference sequence). CDR3 in DNA: TGTGCCAGCAGCTTCCGGGGGGGAGCTTTCTTT. As protein: CASSFRGGAFF.

This clonotype was counted ten times or more. V usage is TRBV15 and J usage is TRBJ2-7; tentatively, D is TRBD2 (6 bases). V gave up 1 base and J gave up 4 bases, with 8 bases separating them. Per the germline V gene, CDR1 is LNHNV and CDR2 is YYDKDF (reference sequence). This CDR3 is built from 13 residues. The CDR3 spells CATSRVGTYEQYF. CDR3 coding DNA: TGTGCCACCAGCAGAGTAGGGACTTACGAGCAGTACTTC.

The chain has TRBV27 and TRBJ2-5; weak D call: TRBD2 (6 bases). Germline CDR1 reads MNHEY; CDR2 reads SMNVEV (reference sequence). The V gene lost 6 bases and the J gene lost 4 bases, with 12 bases spanning the gap. This CDR3 region has 13 residues. The CDR3 here is CASRPGVGETQYF. The CDR3 region has the DNA TGTGCCAGCAGACCGGGAGTAGGAGAGACCCAGTACTTC.